This TCR beta chain was recorded in a study of T cells in localized non-small cell lung cancer. Study-level results: Investigators sequenced only a single tumor region, leaving heterogeneity possible.

The V gene lost 1 base and the J gene lost 0 bases, with 6 bases spanning the gap. The CDR3 loop spans 14 amino acids. Germline CDR1 and CDR2: SGHVS and FNYEAQ. The method was immunoSEQ multiplex PCR; TCRdb's version includes in-frame clones alone and lacks a portion of them. The table lists some 35,000 clones, around nine tenths of them singletons, with around 6.5% in the top ten. Of note for this clone: No antigen is known for it.

Sequences were derived from peripheral blood, sampled before any cancer treatment. V gene TRBV7-6 combines with J gene TRBJ1-1; D unresolved. This receptor was identified in a female donor older than 55 with stage I lung adenocarcinoma. CDR3 in amino acids: CASSLGQMNTEAFF. The CDR3 DNA follows: TGTGCCAGCAGCTTAGGCCAAATGAACACTGAAGCTTTCTTT.